A single sample is the source of the 4 T cell receptor beta chains below, sequenced in a study of T cell clonotyping in hematopoietic cell transplantation. Method: immunoSEQ multiplex PCR; TCRdb's copy keeps in-frame clones and lacks some. There are about 3,500 clones in the sample; around 79% occur only once, and about 26% lies in the top ten. The source material was peripheral blood mononuclear cells, sampled at the time of graft-versus-host disease after allogeneic stem cell transplant. These receptors were collected from a female patient aged 45-60 years who had an allogeneic stem cell transplant from an unrelated donor, so the T cells may come from the graft donor. Some clones in this sample may be carry-over from other donors' samples.

The gene calls are TRBV6-4 and TRBJ2-2; TRBD2 is a possible D gene (5 bases). Germline CDR1 and CDR2: MRHNA and SNTAGT. The CDR3 length is 14 residues. The germline V and J ends were trimmed by 8 bases and 5 bases, with 15 bases remaining between them. The CDR3 DNA follows: TGTGCCAGCGGTGCGGCCCCGGGGACCGGGGAGCTGTTTTTT. Its translation is CASGAAPGTGELFF.

J is TRBJ1-5 and V is TRBV19, with 8 bases identical to TRBD1. Germline CDR1 is LNHDA and CDR2 is SQIVND (reference sequence). The length of the CDR3 is 17 residues. Trimming removed 3 bases from V and 11 bases from J; junction bases left unmatched: 18. The CDR3 DNA reads TGTGCCAGTAGTATGAACCCCAACAGGGGGACGGCGTTAGCCCAGCATTTT. This translates into CASSMNPNRGTALAQHF. The full variable domain, in which reference TRBV19 and TRBJ1-5 provide the parts outside the CDR3, is DGGITQSPKYLFRKEGQNVTLSCEQNLNHDAMYWYRQDPGQGLRLIYYSQIVNDFQKGDIAEGYSVSREKKESFPLTVTSAQKNPTAFYLCASSMNPNRGTALAQHFGDGTRLSIL.

The chain couples TRBV18 to TRBJ2-5, with 8 bases aligning to TRBD2. Germline V CDR1 and CDR2: KGHSH, LQKENI. The CDR3 extends over 15 amino acids. Unmatched junction bases numbered 10, after V lost 6 bases and J lost 4 bases. In nucleotides, the CDR3 is TGTGCCAGCTCCCACGGGGGGGACCTTGGAGAGACCCAGTACTTC. Translating it yields CASSHGGDLGETQYF.

This clone is deemed medium-sized. The rearrangement links TRBV19 to TRBJ2-1; TRBD2 matches at 10 bases. Looked up from germline, CDR1 is LNHDA and CDR2 is SQIVND (reference sequence). V shed 8 bases, J shed 4 bases, and the junction held 8 bases outside the gene matches. This CDR3 has 15 residues. The CDR3 spells CASRITSGEYNEQFF. CDR3 sequence (DNA): TGTGCCAGTCGGATAACTAGCGGGGAATACAATGAGCAGTTCTTC.